The rows below give T cell receptor beta chains drawn from one sample of a study of PD-L1 blockade in urothelial cancer. Only in-frame clones appear in the TCRdb table, and some are missing; sequencing was by immunoSEQ multiplex PCR. The top ten hold 1.6% of the sample, which has tens of thousands of clones, approximately 77% seen once. The starting material was PBMCs, obtained around atezolizumab (anti-PD-L1) treatment. These receptors all stem from a man in his 70s with urothelial cancer. Each CDR3 is given with its conserved first and last residue. Fields, in order: J gene, V gene, CDR3 protein.

>TRBJ2-5|TRBV7-3
CASSLRRRGTGETQYF
>TRBJ2-2|TRBV11-3
CASTISTGGGQTGELFF
>TRBJ2-7|TRBV6-1
CASSEAGAGVYEQYF
>TRBJ1-5|TRBV19
CASSWGPGEPQHF
>TRBJ1-1|TRBV19
CASSISRTGDTEAFF
>TRBJ2-7|TRBV6-1
CASSPTSGSKYEQYF
>TRBJ1-2|TRBV10-3
CAISAGITNYGYTF
>TRBJ1-2|TRBV7-9
CASSFRQGGDYGYTF
>TRBJ1-5|TRBV5-5
CASRRGQGLNQPQHF
>TRBJ2-2|TRBV7-3
CASSFNPSGTSGELFF
>TRBJ2-7|TRBV19
CASSIDQREVSEQYF
>TRBJ2-7|TRBV5-1
CASSLDGAQEQYF
>TRBJ2-2|TRBV7-3
CASSSPRTGGTGELFF
>TRBJ2-5|TRBV11-1
CASSLPWTGQETQYF
>TRBJ2-1|TRBV29-1
CSAGQGGNEQFF